This TCR beta chain was captured in a study of early T cells in non-severe SARS-CoV-2 infection. Study details: Unsorted whole-blood RNA was sequenced in bulk, leaving chains unpaired.

The ends were cut back, 0 bases at V and 7 bases at J, with 12 bases in the middle. The CDR3 totals 14 residues. Germline CDR1 and CDR2: SEHNR and FQNEAQ (reference sequence). The protocol attached unique molecular identifiers to individual cDNA molecules. TCRdb re-analysed the 5' RACE reads in MiXCR, keeping a single row per CDR3 protein. This table holds approximately 71,000 distinct CDR3 sequences, roughly 12% found once. There are many counts of this clonotype. The clonotype originates from an adult who was a healthcare worker with PCR-confirmed SARS-CoV-2 infection or an uninfected control (not recorded which). This sequence joins TRBV7-9 and TRBJ1-1; D gene ambiguous. The input for sequencing was whole blood, taken at baseline. CDR3 amino acids: CASSLAKGTLEAFF. CDR3 DNA: TGTGCCAGCAGCTTAGCTAAGGGTACTCTTGAAGCTTTCTTT.